The source of this T cell receptor (beta chain) is a study of T cell responses to AZD1222 COVID-19 vaccine (dated by TCRdb to the early 2020s). Turning to the overall study: Because spike-specific TCR depth and breadth did not differ between the two schedules, AZD1222 recipients who got a second dose at roughly 4 weeks were pooled with those who got a second dose at roughly 12 weeks. Trial participants were enrolled into age subgroups of 18-55, 56-69 and 70-plus years, which contained about 150, 27 and 61 TCR-sequenced participants, respectively. TCR sequencing was performed for 233 trial participants, of whom around 200 were given two doses of AZD1222 and around 25 were given two doses of MenACWY control vaccine. The study at large found these results: Most participants were white British and females outnumbered males, and the authors suggested that clonal diversity may have been underestimated. The whole spike protein was spanned by vaccine-associated CD4 TCRs, and dominant responses were seen in regions 160-218 and 743-854. Conclusions about previously exposed vaccinees were limited because only six AZD1222 recipients were SARS-CoV-2 seropositive at baseline. No day 14 peak-response samples were available, so repertoires were characterized only after the peak T cell response. Spike-specific TCR breadth and depth rose significantly after two AZD1222 doses compared with day 0 and with MenACWY recipients. The 56-69-year group was small, and its depth increase did not reach significance, likely because of low power. Epitopes outside the regions mutated in the B.1.351 and B.1.1.7 variants were reportedly recognized by nearly half of the unique spike-specific TCRs.

This clone was recorded a few times. Its specific antigen is unknown. Base qualities are not at hand, and no much larger clone is one base apart. The CDR3 regions of human TCRbeta chains were analyzed by immunosequencing. The original pipeline was this. Repertoire TCRs were checked for matches against a reference library of SARS-CoV-2-specific TCRs that had been generated using the MIRA antigen-specificity platform. Breadth was defined as the fraction of unique TCRs that were SARS-CoV-2-associated, and depth was defined as the fraction of total T cells that were SARS-CoV-2-associated. Each spike-specific TCR was assigned to its reactive spike region and to a CD4 or CD8 class using the MIRA data. Log10-transformed breadth and depth values were compared by one-way ANOVA with Sidak's multiple comparisons tests. This is the immuneACCESS table as TCRdb keeps it, with only in-frame sequences that have V and J called. A part of the clones is gone; compared with another copy, unresolved V genes explain less than half, and the rest is unexplained. Clonal size and the V and J genes are those of that table, whereas D and trimming came from the DNA. The sample table shows some 19,000 clones, and about 80% are seen once. Less than 55% of the sample comes from the top ten.

The CDR3 spans 14 residues, from the cysteine through the phenylalanine. Only CDR3 DNA remains: 42 bases, in frame from the first base. CDR1 is given as PRHDT and CDR2 as FYEKMQ, both from the germline V gene (reference sequence). V lost 6 bases and J lost 6 bases; the stretch between them is 16 bases long. Read against the paper, the sample's time point label means: baseline before first vaccination. The vaccinee samples were drawn from two UK trials, COV001 and COV002, one of which was a single-blind randomized controlled phase 2/3 trial testing AZD1222 (ChAdOx1 nCoV-19) in healthy adults. For TCRbeta chain sequencing, PBMC samples were collected from trial participants at day 0 and at day 28 after the second dose.

The chain couples TRBV13 to TRBJ2-3, with the D gene uncertain. The sample consisted of peripheral blood, taken on day 0 of AZD1222 vaccination. The TCR comes from an adult in good health. CDR3 reads: CASSSFRRWDTQYF. The bases read TGTGCCAGCAGTTCTTTTCGCCGCTGGGATACGCAGTATTTT.